This TCR beta chain was sequenced in a study of T cells in Graves' hyperthyroidism and ophthalmopathy. The wider study: It was at initial diagnosis, before any treatment, that peripheral blood was collected. Study-level findings and limits: The majority of expanded thyroid clonotypes above 0.001 also appeared in blood.

Amplification of TCR beta CDR3 regions used RNA as the template. HTBI primers were used for first-round RT-PCR of the TCR CDR3. TCRdb reanalysed the multiplex PCR reads using MiXCR and keeps one entry per CDR3 protein. The sample contains hundreds of thousands of distinct CDR3 sequences, 12% to 15% of which appear only once. The CDR3 runs 14 residues. CDR1 and CDR2 from the germline V gene are DFQATT and SNEGSKA (reference sequence). Uncontrolled infection, other autoimmune disease, pregnancy or lactation led to exclusion. Diagnostic assessment was based on clinical symptoms, serum thyroxine and TRAb, thyroid ultrasound and orbital computed tomography. This clonotype was seen at least ten times. The antigen remains undetermined. One junction end disagrees with the germline gene, perhaps due to a read error.

This clonotype originated in a woman in her 40s with Graves' hyperthyroidism. The gene calls are TRBV20-1 and TRBJ1-1, with D possibly matching TRBD1 (5 bases). Material for sequencing was blood. The CDR3 reads CSARAQGVNTEAFF. The CDR3 DNA reads TGCAGTGCCAGAGCCCAGGGAGTGAACACTGAAGCTTTCTTT.